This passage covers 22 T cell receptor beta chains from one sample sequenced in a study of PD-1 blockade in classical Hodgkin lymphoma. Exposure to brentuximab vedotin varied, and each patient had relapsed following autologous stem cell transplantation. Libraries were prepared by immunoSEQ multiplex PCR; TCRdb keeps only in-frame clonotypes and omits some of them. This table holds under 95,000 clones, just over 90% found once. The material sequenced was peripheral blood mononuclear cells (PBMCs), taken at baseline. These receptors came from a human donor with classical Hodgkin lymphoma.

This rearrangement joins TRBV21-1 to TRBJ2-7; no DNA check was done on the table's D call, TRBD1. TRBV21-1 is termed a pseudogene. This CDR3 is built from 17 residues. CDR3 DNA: TGTGCCAGCAGCACCCCCGGGACAGGGGGACACCTCTACGAGCAGTACTTC. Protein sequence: CASSTPGTGGHLYEQYF.

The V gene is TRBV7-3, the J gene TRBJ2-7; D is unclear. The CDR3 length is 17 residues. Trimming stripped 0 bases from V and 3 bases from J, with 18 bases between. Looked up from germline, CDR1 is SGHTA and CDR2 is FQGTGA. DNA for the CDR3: TGTGCCAGCAGCTTAACGAAGGGCATAGTTATAGACTACGAGCAGTACTTC. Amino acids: CASSLTKGIVIDYEQYF.

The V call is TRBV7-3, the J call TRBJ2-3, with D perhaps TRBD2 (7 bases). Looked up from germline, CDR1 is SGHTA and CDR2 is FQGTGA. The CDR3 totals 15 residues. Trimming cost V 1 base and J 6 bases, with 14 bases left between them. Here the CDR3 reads CASSLKLRGADTQYF. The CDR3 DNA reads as TGTGCCAGCAGCTTAAAGTTACGGGGGGCGGATACGCAGTATTTT. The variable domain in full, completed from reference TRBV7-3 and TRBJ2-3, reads GAGVSQTPSNKVTEKGKYVELRCDPISGHTALYWYRQSLGQGPEFLIYFQGTGAADDSGLPNDRFFAVRPEGSVSTLKIQRTERGDSAVYLCASSLKLRGADTQYFGPGTRLTVL.

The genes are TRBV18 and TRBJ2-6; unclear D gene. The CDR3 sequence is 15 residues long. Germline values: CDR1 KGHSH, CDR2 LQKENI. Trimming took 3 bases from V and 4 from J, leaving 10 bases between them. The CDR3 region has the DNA TGTGCCAGCTCACCCGAGGAGTCCGGGGCCAACGTCCTGACTTTC. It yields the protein CASSPEESGANVLTF.

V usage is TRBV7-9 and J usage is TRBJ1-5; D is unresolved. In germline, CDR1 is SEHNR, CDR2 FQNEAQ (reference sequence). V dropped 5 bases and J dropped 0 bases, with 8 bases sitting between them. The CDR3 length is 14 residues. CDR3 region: CASSQANSNQPQHF. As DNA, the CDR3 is TGTGCCAGCAGCCAAGCTAATAGCAATCAGCCCCAGCATTTT.

The CDR3 DNA follows: TGCGCCAGCAGCTTGGCCCCAACGGGGGACTCTGGAAACACCATATATTTT. Residues: CASSLAPTGDSGNTIYF. The rearrangement joins TRBV5-1 to TRBJ1-3; D might be TRBD1 (5 bases). CDR3 length: 17 amino acids. The V end was cut by 0 bases, the J end by 0 bases, with 13 bases between. CDR1 and CDR2 (germline): SGHRS, YFSETQ.

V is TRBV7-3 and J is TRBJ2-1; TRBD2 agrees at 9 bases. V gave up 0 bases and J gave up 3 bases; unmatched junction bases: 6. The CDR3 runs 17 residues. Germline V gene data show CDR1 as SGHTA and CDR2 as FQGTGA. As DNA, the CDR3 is TGTGCCAGCAGCTTAACAGGGGGCGGGAGGGACTACAATGAGCAGTTCTTC. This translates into CASSLTGGGRDYNEQFF.

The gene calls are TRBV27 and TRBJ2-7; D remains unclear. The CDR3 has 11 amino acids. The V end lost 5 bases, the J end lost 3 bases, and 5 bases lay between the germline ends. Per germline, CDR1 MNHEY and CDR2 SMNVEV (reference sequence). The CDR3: CASSGNYEQYF. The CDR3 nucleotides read TGTGCCAGCAGTGGGAACTACGAGCAGTACTTC.

DNA for the CDR3: TGTGCCAGCAGCCCCTTGGCGAGGGGAACAGGCTACACCTTC. This codes for CASSPLARGTGYTF. The gene calls are TRBV11-3 and TRBJ1-2; D perhaps matches TRBD1 (5 bases). Germline lookup yields CDR1 SGHNT and CDR2 YENEEA. This CDR3 region has 14 residues. V lost 5 bases and J 8 bases, leaving 18 bases between the germline ends.

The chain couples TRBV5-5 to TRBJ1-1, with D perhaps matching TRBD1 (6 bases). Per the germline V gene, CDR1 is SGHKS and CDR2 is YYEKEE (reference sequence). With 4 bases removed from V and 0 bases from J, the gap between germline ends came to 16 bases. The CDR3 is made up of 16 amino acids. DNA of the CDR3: TGTGCCAGCAGCCTACTGACAGGTCAAATGAACACTGAAGCTTTCTTT. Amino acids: CASSLLTGQMNTEAFF.

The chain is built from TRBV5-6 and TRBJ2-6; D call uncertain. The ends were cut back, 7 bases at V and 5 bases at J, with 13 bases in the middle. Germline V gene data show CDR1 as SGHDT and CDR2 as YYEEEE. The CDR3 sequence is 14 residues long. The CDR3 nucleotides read TGTGCCAGCCGCACACAAAGTCGGGCCAACGTCCTGACTTTC. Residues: CASRTQSRANVLTF.

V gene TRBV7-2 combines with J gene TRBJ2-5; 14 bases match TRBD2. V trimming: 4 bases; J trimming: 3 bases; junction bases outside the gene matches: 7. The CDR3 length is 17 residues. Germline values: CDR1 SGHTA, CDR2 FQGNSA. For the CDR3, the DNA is TGTGCCAGCAGCTCCGGGACTAGCGGGAGTTTTGAAGAGACCCAGTACTTC. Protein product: CASSSGTSGSFEETQYF.

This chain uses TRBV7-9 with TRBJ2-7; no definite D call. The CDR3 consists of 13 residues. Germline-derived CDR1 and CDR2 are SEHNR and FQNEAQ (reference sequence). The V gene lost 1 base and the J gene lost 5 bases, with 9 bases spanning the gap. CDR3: CASSLVGFNEQYF. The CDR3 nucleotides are TGTGCCAGCAGCTTAGTTGGGTTTAACGAGCAGTACTTC. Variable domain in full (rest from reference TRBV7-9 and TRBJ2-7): DTGVSQNPRHKITKRGQNVTFRCDPISEHNRLYWYRQTLGQGPEFLTYFQNEAQLEKSRLLSDRFSAERPKGSFSTLEIQRTEQGDSAMYLCASSLVGFNEQYFGPGTRLTVT.

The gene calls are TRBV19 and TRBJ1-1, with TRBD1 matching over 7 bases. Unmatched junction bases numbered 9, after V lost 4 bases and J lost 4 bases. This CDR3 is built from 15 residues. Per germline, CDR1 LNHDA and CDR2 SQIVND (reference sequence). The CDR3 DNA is TGTGCCAGTAGTAACCCGGACAGGTATTCCACTGAAGCTTTCTTT. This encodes CASSNPDRYSTEAFF.

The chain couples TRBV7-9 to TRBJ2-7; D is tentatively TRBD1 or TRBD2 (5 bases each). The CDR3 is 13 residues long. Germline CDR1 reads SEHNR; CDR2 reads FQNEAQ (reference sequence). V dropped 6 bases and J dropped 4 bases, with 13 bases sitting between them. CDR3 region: CASSTEGQYEQYF. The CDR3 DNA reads TGTGCCAGCAGTACCGAGGGGCAGTACGAGCAGTACTTC.

CDR3 in amino acids: CASSPLLAKDLNEQFF. Written as DNA, the CDR3 is TGTGCCAGCAGCCCACTACTAGCGAAGGATCTCAATGAGCAGTTCTTC. J is TRBJ2-1 and V is TRBV28; TRBD2 matches 7 bases. Looked up from germline, CDR1 is MDHEN and CDR2 is SYDVKM. CDR3 length: 16 amino acids. Trimming removed 6 bases from V and 6 bases from J; junction bases left unmatched: 14.

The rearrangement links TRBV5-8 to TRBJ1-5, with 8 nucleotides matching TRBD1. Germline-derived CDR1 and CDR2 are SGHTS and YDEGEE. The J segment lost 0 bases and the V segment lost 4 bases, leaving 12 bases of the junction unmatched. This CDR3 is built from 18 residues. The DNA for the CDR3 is TGTGCCAGCAGCACACGGCGCGACAGGGGAAATAGCAATCAGCCCCAGCATTTT. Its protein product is CASSTRRDRGNSNQPQHF. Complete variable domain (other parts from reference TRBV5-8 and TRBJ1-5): EAGVTQSPTHLIKTRGQQATLRCSPISGHTSVYWYQQALGLGLQFLLWYDEGEERNRGNFPPRFSGRQFPNYSSELNVNALELEDSALYLCASSTRRDRGNSNQPQHFGDGTRLSIL.

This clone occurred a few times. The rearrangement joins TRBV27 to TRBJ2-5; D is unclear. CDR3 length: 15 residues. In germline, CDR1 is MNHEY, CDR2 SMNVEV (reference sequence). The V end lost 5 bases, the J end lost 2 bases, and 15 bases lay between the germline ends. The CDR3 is CASSPLPPIQETQYF. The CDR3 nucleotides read TGTGCCAGCAGTCCACTCCCCCCAATTCAAGAGACCCAGTACTTC.

In DNA, the CDR3 is TGCGCCAGCAGCTCCCCCGGGGGACAGGGGGAGTACTTC. Residues: CASSSPGGQGEYF. The V call is TRBV5-1, the J call TRBJ2-7, with 11 bases identical to TRBD1. V lost 3 bases to trimming and J lost 11 bases; unmatched junction nucleotides: 7. CDR3 length: 13 residues. From germline, CDR1 is SGHRS and CDR2 YFSETQ.

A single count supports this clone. The CDR3 region is CASTNGVAGPNTGELFF. Written as DNA, the CDR3 is TGTGCCAGCACCAATGGGGTAGCGGGACCAAACACCGGGGAGCTGTTTTTT. V gene TRBV28 combines with J gene TRBJ2-2; 8 nucleotides line up with TRBD2. From germline, CDR1 is MDHEN and CDR2 SYDVKM. The CDR3 covers 17 residues. The V and J ends lost 7 bases and 2 bases, in that order; junction bases with no gene match: 12. Full variable domain (remainder filled in from reference TRBV28 and TRBJ2-2): DVKVTQSSRYLVKRTGEKVFLECVQDMDHENMFWYRQDPGLGLRLIYFSYDVKMKEKGDIPEGYSVSREKKERFSLILESASTNQTSMYLCASTNGVAGPNTGELFFGEGSRLTVL.

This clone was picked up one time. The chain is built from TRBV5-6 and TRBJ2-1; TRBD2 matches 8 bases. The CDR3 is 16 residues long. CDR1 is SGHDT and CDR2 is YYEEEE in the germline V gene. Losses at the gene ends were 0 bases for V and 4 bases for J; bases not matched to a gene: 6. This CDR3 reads CASSLEGASGYNEQFF. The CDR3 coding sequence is TGTGCCAGCAGCTTGGAAGGGGCTAGCGGGTACAATGAGCAGTTCTTC.

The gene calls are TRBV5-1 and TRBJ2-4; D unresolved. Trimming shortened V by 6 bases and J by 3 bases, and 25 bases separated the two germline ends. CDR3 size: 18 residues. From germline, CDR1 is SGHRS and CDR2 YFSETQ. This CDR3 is CASNWGLDHTMGKNIQYF. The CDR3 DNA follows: TGCGCCAGCAACTGGGGTCTAGACCACACGATGGGCAAAAACATTCAGTACTTC.